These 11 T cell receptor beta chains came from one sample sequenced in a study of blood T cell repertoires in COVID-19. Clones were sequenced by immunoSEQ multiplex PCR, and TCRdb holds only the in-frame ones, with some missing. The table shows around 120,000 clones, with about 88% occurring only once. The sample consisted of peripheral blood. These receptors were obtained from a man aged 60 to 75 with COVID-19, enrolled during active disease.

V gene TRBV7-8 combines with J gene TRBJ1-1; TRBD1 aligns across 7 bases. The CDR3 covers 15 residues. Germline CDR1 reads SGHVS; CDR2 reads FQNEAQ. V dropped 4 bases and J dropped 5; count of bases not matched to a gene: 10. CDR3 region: CASSSLDRPGTEAFF. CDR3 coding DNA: TGTGCCAGCAGCTCCCTGGACAGGCCGGGTACTGAAGCTTTCTTT.

This CDR3 reads CASSLASGLLDSGANVLTF. CDR3 coding DNA: TGCGCCAGCAGCTTGGCCTCAGGGTTGTTGGACTCTGGGGCCAACGTCCTGACTTTC. The chain employs TRBV5-1 and TRBJ2-6; D possibly corresponds to TRBD1 (5 bases). V shed 0 bases and J shed 0 bases, with 16 bases lying between them. Per germline, CDR1 SGHRS and CDR2 YFSETQ. The CDR3 contains 19 residues.

CDR3 sequence (DNA): TGTGCCAGCTCACCCGGACAGGAGACCCCCAATGAGCAGTTCTTC. Its protein is CASSPGQETPNEQFF. V usage is TRBV18 and J usage is TRBJ2-1; TRBD1 aligns across 7 bases. Per the germline V gene, CDR1 is KGHSH and CDR2 is LQKENI. The CDR3 is 15 amino acids. V lost 3 bases to trimming and J lost 6 bases; unmatched junction nucleotides: 8. The variable domain in full, with the rest retrieved from reference TRBV18 and TRBJ2-1, is NAGVMQNPRHLVRRRGQEARLRCSPMKGHSHVYWYRQLPEEGLKFMVYLQKENIIDESGMPKERFSAEFPKEGPSILRIQQVVRGDSAAYFCASSPGQETPNEQFFGPGTRLTVL.

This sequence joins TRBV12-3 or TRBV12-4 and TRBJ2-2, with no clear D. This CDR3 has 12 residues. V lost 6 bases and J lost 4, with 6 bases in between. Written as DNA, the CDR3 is TGTGCCAGCAGACACCTCACCGGGGAGCTGTTTTTT. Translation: CASRHLTGELFF.

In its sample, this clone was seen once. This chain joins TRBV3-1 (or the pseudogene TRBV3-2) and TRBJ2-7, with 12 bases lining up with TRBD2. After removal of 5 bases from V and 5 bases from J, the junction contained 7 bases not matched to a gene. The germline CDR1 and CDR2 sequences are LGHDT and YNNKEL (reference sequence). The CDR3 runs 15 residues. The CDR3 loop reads CASSKTSGSIDEQYF. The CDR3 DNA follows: TGTGCCAGCAGCAAGACTAGCGGGAGCATCGACGAGCAGTACTTC.

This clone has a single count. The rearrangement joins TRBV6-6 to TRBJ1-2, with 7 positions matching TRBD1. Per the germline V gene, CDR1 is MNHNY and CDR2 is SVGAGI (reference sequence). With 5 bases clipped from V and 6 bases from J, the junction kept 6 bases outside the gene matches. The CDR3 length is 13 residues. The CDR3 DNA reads TGTGCCAGCAGTCGTCGACAGGGTGATGGCTACACCTTC. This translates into CASSRRQGDGYTF.

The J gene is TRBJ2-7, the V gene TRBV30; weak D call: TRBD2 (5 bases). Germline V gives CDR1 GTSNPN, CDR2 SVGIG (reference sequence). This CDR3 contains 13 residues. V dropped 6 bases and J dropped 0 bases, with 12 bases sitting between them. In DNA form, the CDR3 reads TGTGCCTGTCTCAGCGGAAGCTCCTACGAGCAGTACTTC. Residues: CACLSGSSYEQYF.

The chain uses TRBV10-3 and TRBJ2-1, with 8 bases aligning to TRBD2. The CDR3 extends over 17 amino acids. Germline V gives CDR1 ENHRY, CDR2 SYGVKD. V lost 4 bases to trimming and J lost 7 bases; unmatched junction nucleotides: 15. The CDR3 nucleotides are TGTGCCATCAGTGCTCAGGGACGGAGGCTAGCGGGTAATGAGCAGTTCTTC. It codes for CAISAQGRRLAGNEQFF.

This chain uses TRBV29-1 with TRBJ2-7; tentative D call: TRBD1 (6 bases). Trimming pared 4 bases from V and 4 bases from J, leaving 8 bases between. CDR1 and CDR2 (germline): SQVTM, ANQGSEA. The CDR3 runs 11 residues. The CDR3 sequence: CSVGRGYEQYF. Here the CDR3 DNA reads TGCAGCGTTGGCAGGGGATACGAGCAGTACTTC.

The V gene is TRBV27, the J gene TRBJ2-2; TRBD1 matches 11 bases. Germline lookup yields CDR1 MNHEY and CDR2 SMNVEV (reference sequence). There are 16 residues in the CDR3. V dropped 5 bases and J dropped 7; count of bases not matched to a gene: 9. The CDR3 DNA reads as TGTGCCAGCAGTGCCCCCGGGACAGGGGGAAACGGGGAGCTGTTTTTT. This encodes CASSAPGTGGNGELFF.

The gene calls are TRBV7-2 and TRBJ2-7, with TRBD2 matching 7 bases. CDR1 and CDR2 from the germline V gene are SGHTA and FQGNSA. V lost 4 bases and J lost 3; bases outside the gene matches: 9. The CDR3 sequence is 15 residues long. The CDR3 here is CASSSPGREGYEQYF. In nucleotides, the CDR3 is TGTGCCAGCAGCTCCCCGGGGAGGGAGGGCTACGAGCAGTACTTC. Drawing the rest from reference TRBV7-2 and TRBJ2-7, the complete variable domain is GAGVSQSPSNKVTEKGKDVELRCDPISGHTALYWYRQSLGQGLEFLIYFQGNSAPDKSGLPSDRFSAERTGGSVSTLTIQRTQQEDSAVYLCASSSPGREGYEQYFGPGTRLTVT.